The clone carrying this TCR beta chain was seen ten or more times. This entry is derived from a study of shared clonotypes between healthy human individuals. Study information: The study drew on two women and a few men aged 18 to 49 as donors.

The method was immunoSEQ multiplex PCR; TCRdb's version includes in-frame clones alone and lacks a portion of them. Of just under 350,000 clones detected, roughly 70% appear once; the ten largest clones hold about 10%. This TCR came from a young man in good health. Sequencing was carried out using memory CD4+ T cells sorted from blood. Subset reported: CD45RA-negative fraction.

The CDR3 sequence: CASSYEDTGELFF. In DNA, the CDR3 is TGTGCCAGCAGTTACGAGGACACCGGGGAGCTGTTTTTT. This chain uses TRBV6-5 with TRBJ2-2; D uncertain. The CDR3 extends over 13 amino acids. V shed 2 bases and J shed 3 bases, with 4 bases lying between them. Germline CDR1 reads MNHEY; CDR2 reads SVGAGI.